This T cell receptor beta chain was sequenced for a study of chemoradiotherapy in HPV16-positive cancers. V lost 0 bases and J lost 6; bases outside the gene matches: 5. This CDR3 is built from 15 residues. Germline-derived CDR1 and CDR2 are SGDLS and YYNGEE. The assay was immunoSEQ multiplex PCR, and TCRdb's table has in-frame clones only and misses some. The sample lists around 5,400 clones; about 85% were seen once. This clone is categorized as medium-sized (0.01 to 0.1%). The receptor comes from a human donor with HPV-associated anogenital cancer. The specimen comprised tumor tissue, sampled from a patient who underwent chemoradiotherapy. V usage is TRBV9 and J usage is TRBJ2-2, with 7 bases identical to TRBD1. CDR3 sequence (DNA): TGTGCCAGCAGCGTAGGACAGGGAGTACCCGGGGAGCTGTTTTTT. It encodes CASSVGQGVPGELFF.